Listed below are T cell receptor beta chains from one sample, sequenced in a study of CD8 T cells in ankylosing spondylitis. TCRdb ran MiXCR on the 5' RACE reads and lists one entry per CDR3 protein. This sample yields around 300,000 distinct CDR3 sequences, of which less than 25% are seen a single time; roughly 3.4% belongs to the top ten. Specimen: blood, either unsorted or a sorted T cell fraction (not recorded which). All receptors come from a female donor with ankylosing spondylitis or in good health (not recorded which). Both conserved end residues are part of each CDR3. A D gene is named only where the DNA matches it firmly. Size is stated for part of the rows, as once, few or many counts, or as a class when the clone is expanded.

TRBJ1-1,few,-,TRBV12-3/TRBV12-4,TGTGCCAGCAGGGTGGGACGGGGGGTGAACACTGAAGCTTTCTTT,CASRVGRGVNTEAFF
TRBJ1-1,few,-,TRBV4-1,TGCGCCAGCAGCCCGGAGGACAGGAACACTGAAGCTTTCTTT,CASSPEDRNTEAFF
TRBJ2-3,-,-,TRBV5-5,TGTGCCAGCAGCCGCCGAGGAGATACGCAGTATTTT,CASSRRGDTQYF
TRBJ2-7,-,-,TRBV20-1,TGCAGTGCTAGAGATCTGAGGTCGGGGAACGAGCAGTACTTC,CSARDLRSGNEQYF
TRBJ2-1,-,TRBD2,TRBV20-1,TGCAGTGCTAGGATCTACCCCAGAAGAGGGAGGGGTGAGCAGTTCTTC,CSARIYPRRGRGEQFF
TRBJ1-2,-,-,TRBV12-3/TRBV12-4,TGTGCCAGCAGCCCGACGGGGTCCCCCAGTGGCTACACCTTC,CASSPTGSPSGYTF
TRBJ2-7,few,TRBD2,TRBV2,TGTGCCAGCACTATAGCGAGCGGGAGGCAGTACTTC,CASTIASGRQYF
TRBJ2-1,few,-,TRBV20-1,TGCAGTGCTAGAGCGGCGACTAGGAACAATGAGCAGTTCTTC,CSARAATRNNEQFF
TRBJ2-7,-,-,TRBV13,TGTGCCAGCAGCTTACTAGCAGCGGTTGGCGAGCAGTACTTC,CASSLLAAVGEQYF
TRBJ2-5,-,-,TRBV4-2,TGTGCCAGCAGCGTGAATTTTGGGGAGACCCAGTACTTC,CASSVNFGETQYF
TRBJ2-1,-,TRBD1,TRBV2,TGTGCCAGCAGGGACAGGATGCACAATGAGCAGTTCTTC,CASRDRMHNEQFF
TRBJ2-2,few,-,TRBV19,TGTGCCAGTAGCTACCCGGTAGGGGCGCCGAGCACCGGGGAGCTGTTTTTT,CASSYPVGAPSTGELFF
TRBJ1-2,many,-,TRBV29-1,TGCAGCGGCCAGCTTACCTATGGCTACACCTTC,CSGQLTYGYTF
TRBJ2-7,many,TRBD2,TRBV3-1,TGTGCCAGCAGCCGGACTAGCTCCTACGAGCAGTACTTC,CASSRTSSYEQYF
TRBJ2-4,-,-,TRBV12-3/TRBV12-4,TGTGCCAGCACCCTGGACGTAAAAAACATTCAGTACTTC,CASTLDVKNIQYF
TRBJ2-3,few,TRBD2,TRBV2,TGTGCCAGCAGTGAAGTTAGCGGGCTCGGCACAGATACGCAGTATTTT,CASSEVSGLGTDTQYF
TRBJ1-1,few,-,TRBV29-1,TGCAGCGTTGGACGGACACCGAACACTGAAGCTTTCTTT,CSVGRTPNTEAFF
TRBJ1-3,many,-,TRBV27,TGTGCCAGCAGACCTGACGGCGGCTCTGGAAACACCATATATTTT,CASRPDGGSGNTIYF
TRBJ2-7,-,TRBD2,TRBV18,TGTGCCAGCTCACTCCCACTAGCGGCTTCCTACGAGCAGTACTTC,CASSLPLAASYEQYF
TRBJ2-2,few,TRBD2,TRBV18,TGTGCCAGCTCACCGCGTTCTAGCGGAGCGAACACCGGGGAGCTGTTTTTT,CASSPRSSGANTGELFF
TRBJ2-1,few,-,TRBV12-3/TRBV12-4,TGTGCCAGCAGTACCCAGGTTAGGGGCAGACTCCACAACAATGAGCAGTTCTTC,CASSTQVRGRLHNNEQFF
TRBJ1-5,few,-,TRBV7-9,TGTGCCAGCAGCCAGGAGACTGGGCCCCAGCATTTT,CASSQETGPQHF
TRBJ1-1,few,-,TRBV12-3/TRBV12-4,TGTGCCAGCAGTCCTTACCCTGACAGCTTGAACACTGAAGCTTTCTTT,CASSPYPDSLNTEAFF
TRBJ1-1,few,-,TRBV12-3/TRBV12-4,TGTGCCAGCAGTTGGGCCCCAGGAAACACTGAAGCTTTCTTT,CASSWAPGNTEAFF
TRBJ1-2,-,-,TRBV7-9,TGTGCCAGCAGCTTAGAGGGACGGCGAAGCTATGGCTACACCTTC,CASSLEGRRSYGYTF
TRBJ1-2,many,-,TRBV12-3/TRBV12-4,TGTGCCAGTACTGCTCCAGAGGGATCCTATGGCTACACCTTC,CASTAPEGSYGYTF
TRBJ1-2,-,-,TRBV12-3/TRBV12-4,TGTGCCAGCAGTCCCGGGGGGGGGAGAGGCTATGGCTACACCTTC,CASSPGGGRGYGYTF
TRBJ2-3,-,-,TRBV20-1,TGCAGTGCTAGAGACGGTTACACAGATACGCAGTATTTT,CSARDGYTDTQYF
TRBJ1-2,-,-,TRBV6-1,TGTGCCAGCAGTGAAAGGAGTCTCTATGGCTACACCTTC,CASSERSLYGYTF
TRBJ2-7,few,-,TRBV10-3,TGTGCCATCAGTGAGTCCGGGGAGCGATCGGTCGACGAGCAGTACTTC,CAISESGERSVDEQYF
TRBJ1-1,-,-,TRBV12-3/TRBV12-4,TGTGCCAGCAGTTTTGCGGGGCCAGTAGCTTTCTTT,CASSFAGPVAFF
TRBJ2-5,few,TRBD1,TRBV2,TGTGCCACTCTCCGGGACAGGGGTGGAGAGACCCAGTACTTC,CATLRDRGGETQYF
TRBJ2-1,-,-,TRBV5-1,TGCGCCAGCAGCTTCCGACTAGGTGACCCTAATGAGCAGTTCTTC,CASSFRLGDPNEQFF
TRBJ2-3,many,TRBD2,TRBV12-3/TRBV12-4,TGTGCCAGCAGTTTCGGACTAGCGGGAACGGCGCAGTATTTT,CASSFGLAGTAQYF
TRBJ2-1,many,-,TRBV7-6,TGTGCCAGCAGCCCTTCCCCTGCCGACAATGAGCAGTTCTTC,CASSPSPADNEQFF
TRBJ2-7,many,TRBD2,TRBV29-1,TGCAGCGGCGGGACTAGCGCGGGGTACGAGCAGTACTTC,CSGGTSAGYEQYF
TRBJ2-2,-,-,TRBV7-3,TGTGCCAGCAGCGAAACCCCCCGGGGGCCGTCCTACACCGGGGAGCTGTTTTTT,CASSETPRGPSYTGELFF
TRBJ2-2,-,-,TRBV9,TGTGCCAGCAGCGTAGGTGTTAGCTCGAACACCGGGGAGCTGTTTTTT,CASSVGVSSNTGELFF
TRBJ2-7,few,-,TRBV20-1,TGCAGTGCACAGGGCCCCCTCGAGCAGTACTTC,CSAQGPLEQYF
TRBJ2-5,-,-,TRBV6-5,TGTGCCAGCAGTTACACCAGGGGACAAGAGACCCAGTACTTC,CASSYTRGQETQYF
TRBJ1-5,-,-,TRBV19,TGTGCCAGTAGTACATACCTTTATCAGCCCCAGCATTTT,CASSTYLYQPQHF
TRBJ2-5,-,TRBD2,TRBV13,TGTGCCAGCAGCCCGGGACTACAGAGGGGAGAGACCCAGTACTTC,CASSPGLQRGETQYF
TRBJ2-5,few,-,TRBV24-1,TGTGCCACGGGGGCTGGAGAAACCCAGTACTTC,CATGAGETQYF
TRBJ1-1,few,-,TRBV28,TGTGCCAGCAGGCCCTGGGAAGGCTACACTGAAGCTTTCTTT,CASRPWEGYTEAFF
TRBJ2-1,-,TRBD2,TRBV7-6,TGTGCCAGCAGCCTCGGGACTAGGGGCGCCAATGAGCAGTTCTTC,CASSLGTRGANEQFF
TRBJ2-5,-,-,TRBV5-1,TGCGCCAGCAGCCGGATTGGGCAAGAGACCCAGTACTTC,CASSRIGQETQYF
TRBJ2-2,-,TRBD2,TRBV7-2,TGTGCCAGCAGCCTAGCGGGAGGCCCCGGGGAGCTGTTTTTT,CASSLAGGPGELFF
TRBJ2-7,few,-,TRBV2,TGTGCCAGCGGGTTCCGGCCCCTGGGTGAGCAGTACTTC,CASGFRPLGEQYF
TRBJ2-7,-,TRBD1,TRBV6-2/TRBV6-3,TGTGCCAGTGCCGGGACAGGGGCGTACGAGCAGTACTTC,CASAGTGAYEQYF
TRBJ2-5,-,-,TRBV18,TGTGCCAGCTCACCGGTACTAAACCAAGAGACCCAGTACTTC,CASSPVLNQETQYF
TRBJ2-1,-,TRBD2,TRBV11-2,TGTGCCAGCAGCCCTTTGGGGGCCGGGACTAGCGGGGGATCCTACAATGAGCAGTTCTTC,CASSPLGAGTSGGSYNEQFF
TRBJ2-7,few,TRBD1,TRBV4-3,TGCGCCAGCAGCCAGGGGACAGGTCCGTCCTACGAGCAGTACTTC,CASSQGTGPSYEQYF
TRBJ2-5,-,TRBD2,TRBV3-1,TGTGCCAGCAGACCCAAGACTAGCGGGGAGGAGACCCAGTACTTC,CASRPKTSGEETQYF
TRBJ2-4,many,-,TRBV20-1,TGCAGTGCGGGGAACATTCAGTACTTC,CSAGNIQYF
TRBJ1-5,few,-,TRBV6-5,TGTGCCAGCAGTTACACCGGGGGAAATCAGCCCCAGCATTTT,CASSYTGGNQPQHF
TRBJ1-1,few,-,TRBV5-8,TGTGCCAGCAGCTTGATGGGACGGAGAAACACTGAAGCTTTCTTT,CASSLMGRRNTEAFF
TRBJ2-3,many,-,TRBV20-1,TGCAGTGCTAGAAGAGCCGATACGCAGTATTTT,CSARRADTQYF
TRBJ2-7,-,TRBD2,TRBV7-2,TGTGCCAGCAGCCCCGACGGCTTAGCGGGAGGTGGCGAGCAGTACTTC,CASSPDGLAGGGEQYF
TRBJ2-1,few,TRBD2,TRBV7-6,TGTGCCAGCAGCTTAGGGGGCCCAGGGACTAGGGTTGAGAATGAGCAGTTCTTC,CASSLGGPGTRVENEQFF